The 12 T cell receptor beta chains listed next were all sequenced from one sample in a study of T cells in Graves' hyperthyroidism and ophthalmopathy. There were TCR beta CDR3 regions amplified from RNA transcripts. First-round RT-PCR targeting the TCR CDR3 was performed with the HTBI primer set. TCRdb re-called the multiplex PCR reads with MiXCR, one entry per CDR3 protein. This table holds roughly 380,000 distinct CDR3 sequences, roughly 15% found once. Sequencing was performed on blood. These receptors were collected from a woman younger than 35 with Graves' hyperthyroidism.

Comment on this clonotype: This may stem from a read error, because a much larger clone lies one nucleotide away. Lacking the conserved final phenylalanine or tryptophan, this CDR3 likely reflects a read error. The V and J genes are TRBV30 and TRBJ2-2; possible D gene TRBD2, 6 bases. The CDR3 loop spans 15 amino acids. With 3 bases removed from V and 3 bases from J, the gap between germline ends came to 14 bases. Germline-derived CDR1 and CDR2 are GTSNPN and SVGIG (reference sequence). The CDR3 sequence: CAWRGLGTHTGELFL. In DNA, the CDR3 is TGTGCCTGGAGGGGTCTGGGGACTCACACCGGGGAGCTGTTTCTT.

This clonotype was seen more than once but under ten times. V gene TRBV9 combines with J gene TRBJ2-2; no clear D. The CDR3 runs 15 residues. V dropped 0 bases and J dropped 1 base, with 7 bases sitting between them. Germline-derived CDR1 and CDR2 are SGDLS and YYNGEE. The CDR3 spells CASSVGQLNTGELFF. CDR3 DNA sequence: TGTGCCAGCAGCGTAGGCCAATTGAACACCGGGGAGCTGTTTTTT.

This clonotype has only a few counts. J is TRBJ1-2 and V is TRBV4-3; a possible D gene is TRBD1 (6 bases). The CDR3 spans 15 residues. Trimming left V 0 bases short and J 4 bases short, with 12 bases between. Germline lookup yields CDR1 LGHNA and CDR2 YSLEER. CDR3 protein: CASSQERGLSYGYTF. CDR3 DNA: TGCGCCAGCAGCCAAGAACGGGGGCTTAGCTATGGCTACACCTTC.

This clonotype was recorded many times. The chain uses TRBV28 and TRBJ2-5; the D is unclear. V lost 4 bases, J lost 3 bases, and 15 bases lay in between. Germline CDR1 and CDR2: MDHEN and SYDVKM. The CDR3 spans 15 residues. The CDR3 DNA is TGTGCCAGCAGTTCCCTGACCCGCATAGAAGAGACCCAGTACTTC. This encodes CASSSLTRIEETQYF. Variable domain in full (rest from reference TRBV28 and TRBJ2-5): DVKVTQSSRYLVKRTGEKVFLECVQDMDHENMFWYRQDPGLGLRLIYFSYDVKMKEKGDIPEGYSVSREKKERFSLILESASTNQTSMYLCASSSLTRIEETQYFGPGTRLLVL.

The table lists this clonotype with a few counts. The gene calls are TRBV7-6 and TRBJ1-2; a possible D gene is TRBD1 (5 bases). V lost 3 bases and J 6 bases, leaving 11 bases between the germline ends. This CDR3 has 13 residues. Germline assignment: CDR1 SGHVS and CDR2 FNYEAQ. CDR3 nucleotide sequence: TGTGCCAGCAGCTTTGCAGGGAAGGATGGCTACACCTTC. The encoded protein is CASSFAGKDGYTF.

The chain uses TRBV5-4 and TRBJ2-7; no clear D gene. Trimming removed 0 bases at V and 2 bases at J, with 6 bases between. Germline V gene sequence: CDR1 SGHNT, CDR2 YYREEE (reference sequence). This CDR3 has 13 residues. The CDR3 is CASSLDSTYEQYF. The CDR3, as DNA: TGTGCCAGCAGCTTGGACTCAACCTACGAGCAGTACTTC. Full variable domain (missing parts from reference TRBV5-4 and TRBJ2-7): ETGVTQSPTHLIKTRGQQVTLRCSSQSGHNTVSWYQQALGQGPQFIFQYYREEENGRGNFPPRFSGLQFPNYSSELNVNALELDDSALYLCASSLDSTYEQYFGPGTRLTVT.

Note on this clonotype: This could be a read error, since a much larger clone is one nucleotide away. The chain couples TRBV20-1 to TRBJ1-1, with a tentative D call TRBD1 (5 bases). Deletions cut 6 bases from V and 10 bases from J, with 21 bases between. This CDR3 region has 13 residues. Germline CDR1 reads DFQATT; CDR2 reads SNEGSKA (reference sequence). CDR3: CSAVWGLFTGAFF. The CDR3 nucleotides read TGCAGTGCCGTCTGGGGACTTTTCACAGGAGCTTTCTTT.

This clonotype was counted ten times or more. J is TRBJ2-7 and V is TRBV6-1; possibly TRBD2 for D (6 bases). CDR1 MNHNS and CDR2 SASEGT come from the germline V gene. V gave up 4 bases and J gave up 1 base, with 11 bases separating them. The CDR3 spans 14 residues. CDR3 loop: CASSGGGTSYEQYF. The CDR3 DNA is TGTGCCAGCAGTGGTGGGGGGACTTCCTACGAGCAGTACTTC.

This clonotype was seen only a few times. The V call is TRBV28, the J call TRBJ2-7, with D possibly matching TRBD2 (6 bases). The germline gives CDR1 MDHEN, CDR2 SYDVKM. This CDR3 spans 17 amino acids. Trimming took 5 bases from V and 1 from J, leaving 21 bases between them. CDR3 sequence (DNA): TGTGCCAGCAGTCCGTCGGGGGACGGGGGATTTTCCTACGAGCAGTACTTC. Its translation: CASSPSGDGGFSYEQYF.

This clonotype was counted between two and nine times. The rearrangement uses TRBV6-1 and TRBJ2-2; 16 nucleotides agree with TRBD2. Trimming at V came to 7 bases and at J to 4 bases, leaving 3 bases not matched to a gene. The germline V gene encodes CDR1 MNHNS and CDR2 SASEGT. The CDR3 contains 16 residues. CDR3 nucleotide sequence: TGTGCCAGCAAGGGACTAGCGGGAGGGGGCACCGGGGAGCTGTTTTTT. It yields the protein CASKGLAGGGTGELFF.

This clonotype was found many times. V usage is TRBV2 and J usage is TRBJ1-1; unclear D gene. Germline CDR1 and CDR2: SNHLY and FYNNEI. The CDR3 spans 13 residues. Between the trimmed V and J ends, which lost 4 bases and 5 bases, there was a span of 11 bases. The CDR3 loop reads CASSGDRRTEAFF. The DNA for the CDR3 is TGTGCCAGCAGTGGTGATAGGAGAACTGAAGCTTTCTTT.

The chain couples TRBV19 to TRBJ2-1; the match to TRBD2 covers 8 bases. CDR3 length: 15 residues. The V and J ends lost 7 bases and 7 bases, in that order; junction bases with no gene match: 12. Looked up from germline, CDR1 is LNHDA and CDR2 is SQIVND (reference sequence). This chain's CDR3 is CASNVSVAGSNEQFF. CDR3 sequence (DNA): TGTGCCAGTAATGTTTCTGTAGCGGGATCTAATGAGCAGTTCTTC. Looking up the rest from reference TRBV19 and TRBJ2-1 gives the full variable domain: DGGITQSPKYLFRKEGQNVTLSCEQNLNHDAMYWYRQDPGQGLRLIYYSQIVNDFQKGDIAEGYSVSREKKESFPLTVTSAQKNPTAFYLCASNVSVAGSNEQFFGPGTRLTVL.